These 6 T cell receptor beta chains came from one sample sequenced in a study of T cell responses to AZD1222 COVID-19 vaccine. Some clones are missing from TCRdb's copy, which holds only in-frame ones; the method was immunoSEQ multiplex PCR. The table shows approximately 130,000 clones, with approximately 80% occurring only once. The source was peripheral blood, collected 28 days after the second AZD1222 dose. The receptors come from an adult who received the AZD1222 COVID-19 vaccine.

V usage is TRBV10-3 and J usage is TRBJ1-5, with unresolved D. The CDR3 is made up of 18 amino acids. Trimming left V 0 bases short and J 2 bases short, with 17 bases between. Per the germline V gene, CDR1 is ENHRY and CDR2 is SYGVKD. CDR3 sequence (DNA): TGTGCCATCAGTGAGTCTTGGCGGGGTAGTAGGGGCAATCAGCCCCAGCATTTT. This codes for CAISESWRGSRGNQPQHF.

The chain is built from TRBV4-3 and TRBJ2-7; 7 nucleotides align to TRBD2. Germline CDR1 and CDR2: LGHNA and YSLEER. The ends lost 0 bases at V and 6 bases at J; junction bases unmatched: 5. The CDR3 runs to 14 residues. CDR3 sequence: CASSQDVAGREQYF. The CDR3 DNA is TGCGCCAGCAGCCAAGATGTAGCGGGCCGCGAGCAGTACTTC.

The chain employs TRBV9 and TRBJ2-5, with D uncertain. The CDR3 is 14 residues long. Trimming removed 0 bases from V and 5 bases from J, with 11 bases in between. CDR1 and CDR2 from the germline V gene are SGDLS and YYNGEE. The CDR3 loop reads CASSVVGSGETQYF. The CDR3 DNA sequence: TGTGCCAGCAGCGTAGTGGGTAGTGGGGAGACCCAGTACTTC.

This chain joins TRBV15 and TRBJ2-7; D is unresolved. CDR1 LNHNV and CDR2 YYDKDF come from the germline V gene (reference sequence). Deletions cut 3 bases from V and 3 bases from J, with 12 bases between. The CDR3 is 14 amino acids. For the CDR3, the DNA is TGTGCCACCAGCAGTTCCCCACAGCACTACGAGCAGTACTTC. Its protein product is CATSSSPQHYEQYF.

This chain joins TRBV27 and TRBJ2-3, with TRBD1 as a possible D gene (5 bases). The CDR3 extends over 13 amino acids. Germline V gene lookup returns CDR1 MNHEY and CDR2 SMNVEV (reference sequence). Trimming cost V 7 bases and J 1 base, with 9 bases left between them. The DNA for the CDR3 is TGTGCCAGCAAAGGCAGGGGCACAGATACGCAGTATTTT. Translated, it gives CASKGRGTDTQYF.

This clone appeared once. This chain links TRBV4-2 with TRBJ2-2; 15 nucleotides line up with TRBD2. Germline V lookup: CDR1 LGHNA, CDR2 YNFKEQ. J lost 5 bases, V lost 1 base, and 8 bases had no gene match. The CDR3 has 19 amino acids. The CDR3 DNA is TGTGCCAGCAGCCAAGTCTTGGGACTAGCGGGGGGTGGGACCGGGGAGCTGTTTTTT. This translates into CASSQVLGLAGGGTGELFF.